This TCR beta chain was recorded in a study of tumor and adjacent non-tumor tissue in lung cancer. Study at large: Around 4.2 million productive TCRbeta reads were obtained per sample on average.

Details on this clonotype: Germline is not matched at one junction end, which may reflect a read error.

No cell sorting was done before RNA was extracted from the tissue. Distant lung tissue was collected more than 3 cm away from the tumor edge. Between August and November 2014, newly diagnosed, chemotherapy-naive lung cancer patients underwent thoracic surgery in China. Three rounds of nested PCR, following a modified ARM-PCR protocol, produced the TCRbeta library. TCRdb analysed the multiplex PCR reads with MiXCR anew, one entry per CDR3 protein. In the table there are 60,000 to 80,000 distinct CDR3 sequences, around 70% of which are singletons. The sequenced sample was distant non-tumor lung tissue. The clonotype was recovered from a woman in her forties or fifties with non-small cell lung cancer.

CDR3 bases: TGCATCGTTGAAGATTATCAGGGCGCTGAAGCTTACTTT. It encodes CIVEDYQGAEAYF. This chain uses TRBV29-1 with TRBJ1-1, with D possibly TRBD1 on 5 matching bases. Germline CDR1 SQVTM, CDR2 ANQGSEA. The CDR3 covers 13 residues.